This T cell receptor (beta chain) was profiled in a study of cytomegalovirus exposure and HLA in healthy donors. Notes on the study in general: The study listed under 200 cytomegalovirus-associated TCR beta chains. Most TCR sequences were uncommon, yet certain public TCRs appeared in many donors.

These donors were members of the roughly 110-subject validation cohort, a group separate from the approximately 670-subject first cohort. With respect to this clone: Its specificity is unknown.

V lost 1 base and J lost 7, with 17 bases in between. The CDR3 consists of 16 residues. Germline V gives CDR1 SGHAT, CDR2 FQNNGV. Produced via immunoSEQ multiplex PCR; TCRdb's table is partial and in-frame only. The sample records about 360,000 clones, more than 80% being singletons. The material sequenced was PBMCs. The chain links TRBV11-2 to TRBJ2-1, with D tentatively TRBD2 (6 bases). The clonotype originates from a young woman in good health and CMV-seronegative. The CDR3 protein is CASSLVTGGTGNEQFF. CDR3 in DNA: TGTGCCAGCAGCTTAGTAACGGGCGGGACGGGAAATGAGCAGTTCTTC.